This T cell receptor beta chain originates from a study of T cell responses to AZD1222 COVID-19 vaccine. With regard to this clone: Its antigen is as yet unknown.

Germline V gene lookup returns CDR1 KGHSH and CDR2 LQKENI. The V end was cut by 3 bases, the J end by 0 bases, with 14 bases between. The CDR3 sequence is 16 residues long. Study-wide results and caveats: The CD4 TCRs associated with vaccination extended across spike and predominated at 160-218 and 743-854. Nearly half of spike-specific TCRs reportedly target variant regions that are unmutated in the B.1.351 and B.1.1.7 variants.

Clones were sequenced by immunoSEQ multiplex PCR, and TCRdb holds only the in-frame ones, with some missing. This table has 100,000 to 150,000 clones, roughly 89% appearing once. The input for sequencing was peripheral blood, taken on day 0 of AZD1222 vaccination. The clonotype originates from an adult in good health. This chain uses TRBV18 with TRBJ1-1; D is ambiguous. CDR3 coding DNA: TGTGCCAGCTCACCCCCGGGCCAGCGGATGAACACTGAAGCTTTCTTT. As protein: CASSPPGQRMNTEAFF.